The rows below give T cell receptor beta chains drawn from one sample of a study of cytomegalovirus exposure and HLA in healthy donors. The table came from immunoSEQ multiplex PCR; TCRdb's copy has only in-frame clones and leaves some out. The top ten clones hold less than 2% of a sample with approximately 140,000 clones, 60% to 85% of them seen once. The source material was PBMCs. Receptor source: a woman in her forties in good health and CMV-seronegative. Each CDR3 is given with its conserved first and last residue. D genes are given only for firm matches. The listing skips clone size in some rows; elsewhere it reads once, few, many or a size class.

D	V	J	size	DNA	CDR3
-	TRBV28	TRBJ2-7	few	TGTGCCAGCACTCAGGGTTTGGTGCAGTACTTC	CASTQGLVQYF
-	TRBV6-1	TRBJ2-5	-	TGTGCCAGCAGCGACCCGGACTCTCTTCAAGAGACCCAGTACTTC	CASSDPDSLQETQYF
TRBD1	TRBV2	TRBJ2-2	-	TGTGCCAGCCTCAGGGGCAGGGGGCTGGGCACCGGGGAGCTGTTTTTT	CASLRGRGLGTGELFF
TRBD2	TRBV11-2	TRBJ2-7	-	TGTGCCAGCAGCTTAGGGGGTAGCGGGGGGTACGAGCAGTACTTC	CASSLGGSGGYEQYF
-	TRBV7-6	TRBJ2-2	-	TGTGCCAGCAGCTTACCCGGGGTGGGCGGGGAGCTGTTTTTT	CASSLPGVGGELFF
-	TRBV28	TRBJ1-3	-	TGTGCCAGCAGTGTCGACGGGGGAAACACCATATATTTT	CASSVDGGNTIYF
TRBD1	TRBV19	TRBJ1-1	-	TGTGCCAGTAGTCTCGGGACAGGGGACACTGAAGCTTTCTTT	CASSLGTGDTEAFF
TRBD1	TRBV7-9	TRBJ1-1	-	TGTGCCAGCAGCTCCCGGGACAGGGCGATCATGAACACTGAAGCTTTCTTT	CASSSRDRAIMNTEAFF
TRBD1	TRBV7-3	TRBJ2-7	-	TGTGCCAGCAGCCCAACGACAGGGGAAGTTAGGTACTTC	CASSPTTGEVRYF
TRBD1	TRBV5-1	TRBJ2-3	-	TGCGCCAGCAGCTTGGTGGCAGGGGGCCCAGTGAATACGCAGTATTTT	CASSLVAGGPVNTQYF